A single sample gave rise to the 2 T cell receptor beta chains below, sequenced in a study of shared clonotypes between healthy human individuals. Clones were sequenced by immunoSEQ multiplex PCR, and TCRdb holds only the in-frame ones, with some missing. The repertoire holds 400,000 to 500,000 clones, with about 82% as singletons. Sequencing input: PBMCs. These receptors came from a woman aged 40-49 years in good health. Some clones in this sample may be carry-over from other donors' samples.

This clone was counted only a few times. The chain is built from TRBV10-3 and TRBJ2-1, with D perhaps TRBD2 (7 bases). Per the germline V gene, CDR1 is ENHRY and CDR2 is SYGVKD. This CDR3 region has 14 residues. V was clipped by 8 bases and J by 3 bases, with 14 bases between them. CDR3 sequence: CAIRGGERYNEQFF. The CDR3 DNA sequence: TGTGCCATCCGAGGGGGGGAGCGCTACAATGAGCAGTTCTTC.

This sequence joins TRBV5-4 and TRBJ2-1; D might be TRBD1 or TRBD2, each matching 5 bases. V lost 4 bases, J lost 4 bases, and 9 bases lay in between. In germline, CDR1 is SGHNT, CDR2 YYREEE (reference sequence). CDR3 length: 13 residues. The CDR3 spells CASSRDQYNEQFF. In nucleotides, the CDR3 is TGTGCCAGCAGCCGGGACCAATACAATGAGCAGTTCTTC.